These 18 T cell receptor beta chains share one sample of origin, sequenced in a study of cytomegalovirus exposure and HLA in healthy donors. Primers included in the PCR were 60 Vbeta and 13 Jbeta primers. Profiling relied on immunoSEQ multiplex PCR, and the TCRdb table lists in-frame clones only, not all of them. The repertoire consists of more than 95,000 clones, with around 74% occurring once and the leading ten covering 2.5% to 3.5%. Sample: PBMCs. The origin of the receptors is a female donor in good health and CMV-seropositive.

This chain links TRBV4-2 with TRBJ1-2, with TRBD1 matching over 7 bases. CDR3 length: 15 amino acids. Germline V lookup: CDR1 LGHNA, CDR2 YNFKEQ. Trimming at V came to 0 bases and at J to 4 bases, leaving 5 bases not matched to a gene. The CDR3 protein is CASSQDQGGGYGYTF. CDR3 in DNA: TGTGCCAGCAGCCAAGATCAGGGGGGAGGCTATGGCTACACCTTC.

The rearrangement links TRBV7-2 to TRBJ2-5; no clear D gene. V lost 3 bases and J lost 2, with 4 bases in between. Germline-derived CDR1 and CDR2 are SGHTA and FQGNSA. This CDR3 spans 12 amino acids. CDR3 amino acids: CASSFHQETQYF. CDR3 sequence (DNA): TGTGCCAGCAGCTTTCATCAAGAGACCCAGTACTTC. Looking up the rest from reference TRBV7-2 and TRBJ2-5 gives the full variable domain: GAGVSQSPSNKVTEKGKDVELRCDPISGHTALYWYRQSLGQGLEFLIYFQGNSAPDKSGLPSDRFSAERTGGSVSTLTIQRTQQEDSAVYLCASSFHQETQYFGPGTRLLVL.

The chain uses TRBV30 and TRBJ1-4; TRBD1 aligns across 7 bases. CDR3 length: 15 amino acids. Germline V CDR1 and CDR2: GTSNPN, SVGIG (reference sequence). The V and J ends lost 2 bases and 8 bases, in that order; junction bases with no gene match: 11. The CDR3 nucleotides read TGTGCCTGGAGTCGGTCCAGGACAGGAGGCGAAAAACTGTTTTTT. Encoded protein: CAWSRSRTGGEKLFF.

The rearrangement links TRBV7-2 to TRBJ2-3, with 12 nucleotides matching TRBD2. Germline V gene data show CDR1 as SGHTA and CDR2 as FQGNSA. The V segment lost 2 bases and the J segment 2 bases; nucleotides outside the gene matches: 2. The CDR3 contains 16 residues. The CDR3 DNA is TGTGCCAGCAGCTTAACTAGCGGGGGGCCCACAGATACGCAGTATTTT. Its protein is CASSLTSGGPTDTQYF. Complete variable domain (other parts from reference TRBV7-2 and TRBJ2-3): GAGVSQSPSNKVTEKGKDVELRCDPISGHTALYWYRQSLGQGLEFLIYFQGNSAPDKSGLPSDRFSAERTGGSVSTLTIQRTQQEDSAVYLCASSLTSGGPTDTQYFGPGTRLTVL.

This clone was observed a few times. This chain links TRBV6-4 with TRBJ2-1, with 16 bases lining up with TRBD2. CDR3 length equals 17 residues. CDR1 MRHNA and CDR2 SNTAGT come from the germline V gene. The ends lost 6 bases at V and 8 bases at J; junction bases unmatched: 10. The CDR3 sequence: CASSEFGTSGGAHEQFF. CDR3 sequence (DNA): TGTGCCAGCAGCGAGTTTGGGACTAGCGGGGGGGCCCATGAGCAGTTCTTC.

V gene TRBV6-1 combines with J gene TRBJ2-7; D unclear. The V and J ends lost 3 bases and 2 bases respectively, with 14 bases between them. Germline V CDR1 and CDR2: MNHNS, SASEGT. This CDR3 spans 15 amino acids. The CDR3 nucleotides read TGTGCCAGCAGTGACTTGCTCGACAACCCCTACGAGCAGTACTTC. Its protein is CASSDLLDNPYEQYF.

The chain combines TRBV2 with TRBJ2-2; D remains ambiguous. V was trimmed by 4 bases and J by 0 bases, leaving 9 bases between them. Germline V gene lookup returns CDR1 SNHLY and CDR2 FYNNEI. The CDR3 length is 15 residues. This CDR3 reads CASSVLPANTGELFF. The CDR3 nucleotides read TGTGCCAGCAGTGTACTGCCCGCGAACACCGGGGAGCTGTTTTTT.

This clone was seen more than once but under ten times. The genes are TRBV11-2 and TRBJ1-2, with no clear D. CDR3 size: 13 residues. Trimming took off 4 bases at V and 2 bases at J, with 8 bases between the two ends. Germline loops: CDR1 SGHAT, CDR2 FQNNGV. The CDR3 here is CASSSLSNYGYTF. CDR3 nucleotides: TGTGCCAGCAGCTCTCTCTCGAACTATGGCTACACCTTC.

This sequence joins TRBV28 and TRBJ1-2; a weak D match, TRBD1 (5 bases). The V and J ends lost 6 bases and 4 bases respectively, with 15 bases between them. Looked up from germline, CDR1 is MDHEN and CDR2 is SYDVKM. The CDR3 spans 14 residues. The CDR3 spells CASSSADRPYGYTF. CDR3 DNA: TGTGCCAGCAGCTCCGCCGACAGACCCTATGGCTACACCTTC.

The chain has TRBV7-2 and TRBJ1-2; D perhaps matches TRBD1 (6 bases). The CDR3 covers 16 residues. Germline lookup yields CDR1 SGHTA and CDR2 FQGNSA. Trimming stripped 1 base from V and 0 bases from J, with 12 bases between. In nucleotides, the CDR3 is TGTGCCAGCAGCTTAGGGGGGCAGGGGTCTAACTATGGCTACACCTTC. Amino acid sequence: CASSLGGQGSNYGYTF. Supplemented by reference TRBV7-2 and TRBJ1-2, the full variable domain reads GAGVSQSPSNKVTEKGKDVELRCDPISGHTALYWYRQSLGQGLEFLIYFQGNSAPDKSGLPSDRFSAERTGGSVSTLTIQRTQQEDSAVYLCASSLGGQGSNYGYTFGSGTRLTVV.

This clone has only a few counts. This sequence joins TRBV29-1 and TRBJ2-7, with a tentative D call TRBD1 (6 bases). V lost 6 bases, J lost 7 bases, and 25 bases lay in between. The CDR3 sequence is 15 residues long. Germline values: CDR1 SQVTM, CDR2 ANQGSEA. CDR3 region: CSVMGAITGYGEQYF. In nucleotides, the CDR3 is TGCAGCGTGATGGGGGCCATCACGGGATACGGGGAGCAGTACTTC.

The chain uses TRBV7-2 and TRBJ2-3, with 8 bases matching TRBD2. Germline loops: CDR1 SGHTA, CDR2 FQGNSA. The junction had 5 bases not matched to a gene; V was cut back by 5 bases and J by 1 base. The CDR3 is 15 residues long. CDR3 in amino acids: CASSTSGGRTDTQYF. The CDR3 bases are TGTGCCAGCAGCACCAGCGGGGGTCGCACAGATACGCAGTATTTT.

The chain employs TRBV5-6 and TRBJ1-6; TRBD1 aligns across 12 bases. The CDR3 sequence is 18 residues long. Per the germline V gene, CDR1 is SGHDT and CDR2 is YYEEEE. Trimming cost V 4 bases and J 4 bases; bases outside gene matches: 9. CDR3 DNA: TGTGCCAGCAGCAACCGGGACAGGGGGCTTGTATATAATTCACCCCTCCACTTT. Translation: CASSNRDRGLVYNSPLHF.

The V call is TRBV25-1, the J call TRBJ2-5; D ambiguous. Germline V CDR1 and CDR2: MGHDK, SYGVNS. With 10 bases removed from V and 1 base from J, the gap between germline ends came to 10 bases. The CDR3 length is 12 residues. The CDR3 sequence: CATSSVQETQYF. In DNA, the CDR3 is TGTGCCACCTCGTCGGTCCAAGAGACCCAGTACTTC. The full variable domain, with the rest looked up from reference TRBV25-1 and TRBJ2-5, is EADIYQTPRYLVIGTGKKITLECSQTMGHDKMYWYQQDPGMELHLIHYSYGVNSTEKGDLSSESTVSRIRTEHFPLTLESARPSHTSQYLCATSSVQETQYFGPGTRLLVL.

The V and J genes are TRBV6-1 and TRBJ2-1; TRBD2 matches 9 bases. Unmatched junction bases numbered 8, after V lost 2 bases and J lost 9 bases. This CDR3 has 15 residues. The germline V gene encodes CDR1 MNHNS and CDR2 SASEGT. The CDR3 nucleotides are TGTGCCAGCAGTGAATTCGGCGGGGGGGCCGTTGAGCAGTTCTTC. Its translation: CASSEFGGGAVEQFF.

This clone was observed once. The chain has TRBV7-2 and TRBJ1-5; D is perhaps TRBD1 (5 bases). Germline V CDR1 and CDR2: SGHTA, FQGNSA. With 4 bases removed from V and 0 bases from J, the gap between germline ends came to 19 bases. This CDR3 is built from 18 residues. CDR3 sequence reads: CASSSFSGGGSSNQPQHF. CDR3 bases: TGTGCCAGCAGCTCGTTTAGCGGGGGAGGTAGTAGCAATCAGCCCCAGCATTTT.

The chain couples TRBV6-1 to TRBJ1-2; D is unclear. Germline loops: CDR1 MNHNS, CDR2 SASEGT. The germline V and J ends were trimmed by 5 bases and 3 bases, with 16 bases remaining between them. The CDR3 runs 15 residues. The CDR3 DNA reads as TGTGCCAGCAGTAAGGGAAGTGCGGAGGACTATGGCTACACCTTC. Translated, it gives CASSKGSAEDYGYTF.

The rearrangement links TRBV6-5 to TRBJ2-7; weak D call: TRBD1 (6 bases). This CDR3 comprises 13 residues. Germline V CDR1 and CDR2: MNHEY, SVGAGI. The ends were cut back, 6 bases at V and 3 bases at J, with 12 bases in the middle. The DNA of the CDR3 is TGTGCCAGCAGAAAACAGGGTCGCTACGAGCAGTACTTC. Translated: CASRKQGRYEQYF.